Each of the 32 T cell receptor beta chains below was sequenced from the same sample in a study of blood T cell repertoires in COVID-19 (dated by TCRdb to the early 2020s). Libraries came from the immunoSEQ multiplex PCR assay. Imported from immuneACCESS, the table was reduced by TCRdb to in-frame sequences with V and J called. These copies leave out some clones; in studies compared against another copy, an unresolved V gene accounts for under half, and the cause of the remainder is not known. For this sample the table gives more than 60,000 clones, of which about 89% were detected only once. About 6.8% of the sample belongs to the ten largest clones. The material sequenced was peripheral blood. All receptors come from a man between 60 and 75 years old with acute or convalescent COVID-19.

The V gene is TRBV5-4, the J gene TRBJ1-6; 8 bases agree with TRBD1. Germline V CDR1 and CDR2: SGHNT, YYREEE (reference sequence). V lost 4 bases to trimming and J lost 9 bases; unmatched junction nucleotides: 9. This CDR3 contains 15 residues. CDR3 residues: CASSDEDRVGSPLHF. The CDR3 DNA reads TGTGCCAGCAGCGATGAGGACAGGGTGGGTTCACCCCTCCACTTT.

The chain couples TRBV6-1 to TRBJ1-1; D remains unclear. Between the trimmed V and J ends, which lost 2 bases and 0 bases, there was a span of 10 bases. The CDR3 extends over 15 amino acids. The germline V gene encodes CDR1 MNHNS and CDR2 SASEGT. CDR3 in amino acids: CASSEFGELNTEAFF. As DNA, the CDR3 is TGTGCCAGCAGTGAATTCGGGGAATTGAACACTGAAGCTTTCTTT.

In this sample, this clone turned up once. The chain recombines TRBV5-1 with TRBJ1-2; TRBD1 matches 11 bases. V shed 7 bases and J 8 bases; nucleotides not matched to a gene: 4. Per germline, CDR1 SGHRS and CDR2 YFSETQ. CDR3 length: 12 residues. The CDR3 DNA sequence: TGCGCCAGCGGACAGGGGGCTGGCGGCTACACCTTC. This codes for CASGQGAGGYTF.

V is TRBV9 and J is TRBJ2-3, with 12 bases lining up with TRBD2. V was pared by 4 bases and J by 5 bases, with 8 bases of the junction left unmatched. CDR3 length equals 16 residues. From germline, CDR1 is SGDLS and CDR2 YYNGEE. The CDR3 here is CASSTKTSGGRDTQYF. The CDR3 region has the DNA TGTGCCAGCAGCACTAAGACTAGCGGGGGAAGAGATACGCAGTATTTT.

V usage is TRBV21-1 and J usage is TRBJ1-5. TRBV21-1 has pseudogene status. The CDR3 spans 16 residues. This CDR3 reads CASAAGGAGSNQPQHF. CDR3 nucleotides: TGTGCCAGCGCCGCGGGGGGGGCGGGTAGCAATCAGCCCCAGCATTTT.

V gene TRBV4-3 combines with J gene TRBJ2-2, with D hard to call. V dropped 3 bases and J dropped 8 bases, with 10 bases sitting between them. Per germline, CDR1 LGHNA and CDR2 YSLEER. This CDR3 is built from 13 residues. The CDR3 reads CASSQAVRGELFF. The DNA of the CDR3 is TGCGCCAGCAGCCAGGCGGTGCGGGGGGAGCTGTTTTTT.

CDR3 residues: CASSPTGSPGKLFF. DNA for the CDR3: TGTGCCAGCAGCCCCACAGGGTCACCCGGAAAACTGTTTTTT. The chain uses TRBV9 and TRBJ1-4; D perhaps matches TRBD1 (6 bases). V dropped 4 bases and J dropped 10 bases, with 17 bases sitting between them. This CDR3 is built from 14 residues. CDR1 and CDR2 (germline): SGDLS, YYNGEE.

CDR3 nucleotide sequence: TGTGCCACCAGTGCTGCAGGGACTAATGAAAAACTGTTTTTT. Protein: CATSAAGTNEKLFF. J is TRBJ1-4 and V is TRBV24-1; weak D call: TRBD1 (5 bases). The CDR3 spans 14 residues. CDR1 is KGHDR and CDR2 is SFDVKD in the germline V gene. V was clipped by 5 bases and J by 2 bases, with 8 bases between them.

V gene TRBV6-2 or TRBV6-3 combines with J gene TRBJ2-6, with a tentative D call TRBD2 (6 bases). V dropped 0 bases and J dropped 0 bases, with 12 bases sitting between them. This CDR3 is 18 amino acids long. The germline V gene has CDR1 MNHEY and CDR2 SVGEGT. The CDR3 nucleotides read TGTGCCAGCAGTTACTCCCTCGGAGGGAGCTCTGGGGCCAACGTCCTGACTTTC. Protein: CASSYSLGGSSGANVLTF.

The chain joins TRBV2 to TRBJ2-3; the D gene is possibly TRBD2 (6 bases). The CDR3 is made up of 13 amino acids. With 6 bases removed from V and 3 bases from J, the gap between germline ends came to 10 bases. CDR1 and CDR2 from the germline V gene are SNHLY and FYNNEI. This CDR3 reads CASSLLATDTQYF. The CDR3 bases are TGTGCCAGCAGCCTTCTAGCGACAGATACGCAGTATTTT.

CDR3 amino acids: CASSLSRGGYYEQYF. CDR3 DNA sequence: TGTGCCAGCAGCTTATCGCGCGGGGGTTACTACGAGCAGTACTTC. The V call is TRBV7-2, the J call TRBJ2-7, with 7 bases fitting TRBD2. Per the germline V gene, CDR1 is SGHTA and CDR2 is FQGNSA. This CDR3 is 15 amino acids long. J was trimmed by 3 bases and V by 2 bases; bases with no gene match: 7.

This chain connects TRBV2 to TRBJ1-2; possibly TRBD1 for D (6 bases). CDR1 SNHLY and CDR2 FYNNEI come from the germline V gene. This CDR3 spans 15 amino acids. The V end lost 4 bases, the J end lost 7 bases, and 19 bases lay between the germline ends. CDR3 amino acids: CASSGIAGQGTGYTF. For the CDR3, the DNA is TGTGCCAGCAGTGGTATCGCAGGGCAGGGGACTGGCTACACCTTC.

V usage is TRBV6-2 or TRBV6-3 and J usage is TRBJ1-2, with D maybe TRBD1 (6 bases). The CDR3 has 15 amino acids. V gave up 0 bases and J gave up 4 bases, with 12 bases separating them. The germline gives CDR1 MNHEY, CDR2 SVGEGT. The CDR3 sequence is CASSYSTGPLYGYTF. The CDR3 DNA is TGTGCCAGCAGTTACTCTACAGGGCCACTCTATGGCTACACCTTC.

The V call is TRBV6-2 or TRBV6-3, the J call TRBJ1-1; D is ambiguous. The germline V and J ends were trimmed by 4 bases and 5 bases, with 11 bases remaining between them. The CDR3 is 13 residues long. Per germline, CDR1 MNHEY and CDR2 SVGEGT. CDR3 amino acids: CASSSIWQTEAFF. CDR3 coding DNA: TGTGCCAGCAGTTCGATTTGGCAGACTGAAGCTTTCTTT.

The genes are TRBV5-4 and TRBJ2-1, with TRBD2 matching 15 bases. The CDR3 length is 15 residues. V was clipped by 4 bases and J by 13 bases; unmatched bases: 9. CDR1 SGHNT and CDR2 YYREEE come from the germline V gene (reference sequence). CDR3 residues: CASSPGTSGGTEQFF. CDR3 DNA: TGTGCCAGCAGCCCCGGGACTAGCGGGGGGACGGAACAGTTCTTC.

In this sample, this clone turned up a few times. The genes are TRBV6-5 and TRBJ2-3, with 12 positions matching TRBD2. The CDR3 spans 15 residues. Per germline, CDR1 MNHEY and CDR2 SVGAGI. Germline trimming cut 4 bases from V and 4 bases from J; bases unmatched to any gene: 3. The CDR3 sequence: CASSSRTSGADTQYF. CDR3 DNA: TGTGCCAGCAGTTCCCGGACTAGCGGGGCAGATACGCAGTATTTT.

The J gene is TRBJ1-6, the V gene TRBV5-1; 9 bases map to TRBD1. This CDR3 has 15 amino acids. V trimming: 4 bases; J trimming: 7 bases; junction bases outside the gene matches: 6. Per germline, CDR1 SGHRS and CDR2 YFSETQ. The CDR3 region is CASSSNRGRNSPLHF. In DNA, the CDR3 is TGCGCCAGCAGCAGCAACAGGGGGCGGAATTCACCCCTCCACTTT. The full variable domain, its missing parts supplied by reference TRBV5-1 and TRBJ1-6, is KAGVTQTPRYLIKTRGQQVTLSCSPISGHRSVSWYQQTPGQGLQFLFEYFSETQRNKGNFPGRFSGRQFSNSRSEMNVSTLELGDSALYLCASSSNRGRNSPLHFGNGTRLTVT.

This chain joins TRBV20-1 and TRBJ2-3; TRBD2 is a possible D gene (5 bases). The CDR3 length is 12 residues. Deletions cut 3 bases from V and 4 bases from J, with 8 bases between. The germline CDR1 and CDR2 sequences are DFQATT and SNEGSKA (reference sequence). DNA for the CDR3: TGCAGTGCTAGTACCGGGGCAGATACGCAGTATTTT. Translating it yields CSASTGADTQYF.

The chain joins TRBV3-1 (or the pseudogene TRBV3-2) to TRBJ2-3; D might be TRBD2 (7 bases). Trimming took off 1 base at V and 4 bases at J, with 15 bases between the two ends. Germline CDR1 LGHDT, CDR2 YNNKEL (reference sequence). This CDR3 is built from 16 residues. CDR3 nucleotide sequence: TGTGCCAGCAGCCAAGTGGGGGTGGGGGGGCCAGATACGCAGTATTTT. Its translation is CASSQVGVGGPDTQYF.

The rearrangement joins TRBV27 to TRBJ1-5, with TRBD1 matching over 7 bases. This CDR3 has 16 amino acids. With 0 bases clipped from V and 4 bases from J, the junction kept 6 bases outside the gene matches. Looked up from germline, CDR1 is MNHEY and CDR2 is SMNVEV (reference sequence). CDR3 DNA sequence: TGTGCCAGCAGTTTATCAGGGGGCGAATATAATCAGCCCCAGCATTTT. Translating it yields CASSLSGGEYNQPQHF.

The rearrangement uses TRBV19 and TRBJ1-2; 12 bases match TRBD1. This CDR3 is built from 13 residues. Germline CDR1 and CDR2: LNHDA and SQIVND (reference sequence). J lost 10 bases, V lost 4 bases, and 4 bases had no gene match. CDR3 region: CASSKVGQGAYTF. In nucleotides, the CDR3 is TGTGCCAGTAGTAAAGTGGGACAGGGGGCCTACACCTTC.

V usage is TRBV2 and J usage is TRBJ2-4, with unresolved D. Trimming removed 7 bases at V and 0 bases at J, with 16 bases between. CDR1 is SNHLY and CDR2 is FYNNEI in the germline V gene. This CDR3 has 16 amino acids. CDR3 protein: CASTRGSVLAKNIQYF. CDR3 sequence (DNA): TGTGCCAGCACTCGAGGATCGGTACTAGCCAAAAACATTCAGTACTTC.

The gene calls are TRBV6-5 and TRBJ1-5, with D possibly TRBD1 on 5 matching bases. Germline lookup yields CDR1 MNHEY and CDR2 SVGAGI. V was trimmed by 4 bases and J by 6 bases, leaving 13 bases between them. CDR3 size: 14 residues. The CDR3 bases are TGTGCCAGCAGTTGGGCAGGGTCGGGTCAGCCCCAGCATTTT. Its protein product is CASSWAGSGQPQHF.

The genes are TRBV15 and TRBJ1-5; perhaps TRBD1 as D (6 bases). Trimming took 0 bases from V and 5 from J, leaving 11 bases between them. CDR1 is LNHNV, CDR2 YYDKDF, per germline (reference sequence). This CDR3 has 15 amino acids. The CDR3 protein is CATSREPTGYQPQHF. CDR3 nucleotides: TGTGCCACCAGCAGAGAACCGACAGGATATCAGCCCCAGCATTTT.

The V gene is TRBV5-1, the J gene TRBJ2-7; 8 bases are shared with TRBD1. Looked up from germline, CDR1 is SGHRS and CDR2 is YFSETQ. V gave up 2 bases and J gave up 0 bases; unmatched junction bases: 10. This CDR3 is built from 17 residues. The CDR3 protein is CASSLYAGTGSSYEQYF. The CDR3 DNA follows: TGCGCCAGCAGCTTATATGCCGGGACAGGTAGCTCCTACGAGCAGTACTTC.

J is TRBJ1-5 and V is TRBV20-1; D is possibly TRBD1 (5 bases). The CDR3 totals 16 residues. Germline assignment: CDR1 DFQATT and CDR2 SNEGSKA (reference sequence). The ends were cut back, 3 bases at V and 5 bases at J, with 20 bases in the middle. This CDR3 is CSASEAHRNWHQPQHF. As DNA, the CDR3 is TGCAGTGCTAGTGAGGCTCACAGGAACTGGCATCAGCCCCAGCATTTT.

V is TRBV7-8 and J is TRBJ1-2, with 10 bases identical to TRBD1. Trimming took 1 base from V and 1 from J; bases not matched to a gene: 9. This CDR3 comprises 18 residues. CDR1 is SGHVS and CDR2 is FQNEAQ in the germline V gene. CDR3 sequence (DNA): TGTGCCAGCAGCTTAGGGGCAAGACAGGGGGCACGTAACTATGGCTACACCTTC. As protein: CASSLGARQGARNYGYTF.

The rearrangement joins TRBV2 to TRBJ2-2; D might be TRBD1 (7 bases). The germline V gene encodes CDR1 SNHLY and CDR2 FYNNEI. The CDR3 is 17 residues long. The ends were cut back, 6 bases at V and 0 bases at J, with 17 bases in the middle. CDR3 sequence reads: CASSLVGGTANTGELFF. The CDR3 DNA reads as TGTGCCAGCAGCCTTGTAGGGGGGACAGCGAACACCGGGGAGCTGTTTTTT.

The chain carries TRBV5-8 and TRBJ1-3, with TRBD1 as a possible D gene (6 bases). The CDR3 has 17 amino acids. Germline CDR1 and CDR2: SGHTS and YDEGEE. Trimming pared 0 bases from V and 3 bases from J, leaving 16 bases between. DNA of the CDR3: TGTGCCAGCAGCTTGGGATTACAGGGAGGGAGTGGAAACACCATATATTTT. Its translation is CASSLGLQGGSGNTIYF.

This chain joins TRBV10-1 and TRBJ2-5, with 10 bases matching TRBD2. The CDR3 loop spans 13 amino acids. Losses at the gene ends were 11 bases for V and 4 bases for J; bases not matched to a gene: 7. Germline V gives CDR1 WNHNN, CDR2 SYGVQD (reference sequence). CDR3 protein: CASSGGMGETQYF. The CDR3 DNA follows: TGCGCCTCTAGCGGGGGAATGGGAGAGACCCAGTACTTC.

The chain employs TRBV19 and TRBJ1-6, with unresolved D. Germline loops: CDR1 LNHDA, CDR2 SQIVND (reference sequence). This CDR3 has 13 residues. Trimming removed 4 bases at V and 10 bases at J, with 11 bases between. CDR3 coding DNA: TGTGCCAGTAGTAGCGGCTTTAGGTCACCCCTCCACTTT. Protein: CASSSGFRSPLHF.

The chain joins TRBV28 to TRBJ1-2, with 11 bases matching TRBD1. V lost 3 bases, J lost 8 bases, and 11 bases stayed unmatched. Germline V gene data show CDR1 as MDHEN and CDR2 as SYDVKM. This CDR3 contains 16 residues. The CDR3 loop reads CASSFTPGTGGEGYTF. For the CDR3, the DNA is TGTGCCAGCAGTTTTACCCCAGGGACAGGGGGAGAGGGCTACACCTTC.